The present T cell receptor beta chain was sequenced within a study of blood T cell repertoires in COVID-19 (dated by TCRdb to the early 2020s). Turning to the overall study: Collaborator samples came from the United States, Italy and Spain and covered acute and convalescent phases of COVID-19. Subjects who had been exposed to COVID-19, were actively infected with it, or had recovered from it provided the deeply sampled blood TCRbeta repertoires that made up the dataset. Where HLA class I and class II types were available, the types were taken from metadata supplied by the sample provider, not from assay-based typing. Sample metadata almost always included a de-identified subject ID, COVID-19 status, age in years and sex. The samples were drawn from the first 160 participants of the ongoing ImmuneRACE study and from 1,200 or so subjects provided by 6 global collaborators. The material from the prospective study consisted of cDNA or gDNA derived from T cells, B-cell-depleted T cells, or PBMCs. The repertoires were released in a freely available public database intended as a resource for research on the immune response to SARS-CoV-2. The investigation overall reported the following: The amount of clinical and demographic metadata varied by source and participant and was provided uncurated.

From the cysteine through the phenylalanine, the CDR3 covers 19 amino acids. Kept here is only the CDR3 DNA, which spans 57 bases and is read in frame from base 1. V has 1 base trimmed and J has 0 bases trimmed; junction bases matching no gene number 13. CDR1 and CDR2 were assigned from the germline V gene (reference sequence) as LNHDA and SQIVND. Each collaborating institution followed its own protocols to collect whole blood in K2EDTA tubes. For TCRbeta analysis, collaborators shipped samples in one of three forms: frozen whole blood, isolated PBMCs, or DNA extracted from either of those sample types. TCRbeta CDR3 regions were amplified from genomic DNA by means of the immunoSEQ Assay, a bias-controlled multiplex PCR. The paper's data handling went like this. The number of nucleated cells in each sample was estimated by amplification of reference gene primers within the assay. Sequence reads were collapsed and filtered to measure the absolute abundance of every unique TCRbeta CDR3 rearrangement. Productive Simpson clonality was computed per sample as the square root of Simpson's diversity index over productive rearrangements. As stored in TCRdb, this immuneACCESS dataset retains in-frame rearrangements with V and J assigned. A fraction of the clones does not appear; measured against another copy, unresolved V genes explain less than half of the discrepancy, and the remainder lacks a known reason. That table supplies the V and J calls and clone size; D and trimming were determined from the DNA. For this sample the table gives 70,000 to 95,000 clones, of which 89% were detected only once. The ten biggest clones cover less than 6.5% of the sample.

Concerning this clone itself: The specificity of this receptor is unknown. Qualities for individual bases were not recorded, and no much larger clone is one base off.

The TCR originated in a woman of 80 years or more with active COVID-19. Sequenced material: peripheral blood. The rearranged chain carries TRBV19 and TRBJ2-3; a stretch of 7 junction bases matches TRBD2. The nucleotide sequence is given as TGTGCCAGTAGTATAGGGGCGGGGGTTGATTTTTCTAGCACAGATACGCAGTATTTT. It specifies CASSIGAGVDFSSTDTQYF.